Each of the 6 T cell receptor beta chains below was sequenced from the same sample in a study of long-term antiretroviral therapy in people with HIV. Researchers report immunoSEQ v3.0 was run at survey level. TCRdb keeps only in-frame clones here, not all; method: immunoSEQ multiplex PCR. The sample lists under 20,000 clones, 81% occurring once. Sequencing used unsorted PBMCs, obtained approximately 1.3 years before starting antiretroviral therapy. Receptors originate from a man aged 25 to 45 with HIV.

This clone was recorded a few times. The chain recombines TRBV29-1 with TRBJ2-1; possible D gene TRBD2, 6 bases. Germline V gene data show CDR1 as SQVTM and CDR2 as ANQGSEA. The V end lost 1 base, the J end lost 4 bases, and 17 bases lay between the germline ends. CDR3 length equals 16 residues. The CDR3 DNA is TGCAGCGTTGAAGGGTTTTGGCGGGGCTATTACAATGAGCAGTTCTTC. It is translated as CSVEGFWRGYYNEQFF.

This chain links TRBV2 with TRBJ1-4, with 7 bases matching TRBD1. Germline CDR1 reads SNHLY; CDR2 reads FYNNEI. J was trimmed by 3 bases and V by 6 bases; bases with no gene match: 7. This CDR3 is 15 amino acids long. The CDR3 sequence is CASRLSGQPNEKLFF. CDR3 sequence (DNA): TGTGCCAGCAGACTATCGGGACAGCCTAATGAAAAACTGTTTTTT. The variable domain in full, with the rest retrieved from reference TRBV2 and TRBJ1-4, is EPEVTQTPSHQVTQMGQEVILRCVPISNHLYFYWYRQILGQKVEFLVSFYNNEISEKSEIFDDQFSVERPDGSNFTLKIRSTKLEDSAMYFCASRLSGQPNEKLFFGSGTQLSVL.

In DNA, the CDR3 is TGTGCCAGCAGTGATTACAGGGGAGTCAACTATGGCTACACCTTC. Translating gives CASSDYRGVNYGYTF. The chain combines TRBV25-1 with TRBJ1-2; 7 bases map to TRBD1. This CDR3 region has 15 residues. Germline V lookup: CDR1 MGHDK, CDR2 SYGVNS. V lost 3 bases to trimming and J lost 2 bases; unmatched junction nucleotides: 6.

The gene calls are TRBV7-2 and TRBJ2-3, with 7 bases fitting TRBD2. V was clipped by 1 base and J by 1 base; unmatched bases: 5. Germline V gene sequence: CDR1 SGHTA, CDR2 FQGNSA. This CDR3 has 16 residues. CDR3 region: CASSLEATSGTDTQYF. For the CDR3, the DNA is TGTGCCAGCAGCTTAGAGGCCACTAGCGGCACAGATACGCAGTATTTT.

V usage is TRBV25-1 and J usage is TRBJ2-3, with 16 bases that match TRBD2. This CDR3 spans 16 amino acids. The V segment lost 6 bases and the J segment 5 bases; nucleotides outside the gene matches: 5. The germline V gene encodes CDR1 MGHDK and CDR2 SYGVNS. CDR3 coding DNA: TGTGCCAGCAGCGGGACTAGCGGGAGGGTAGGAGATACGCAGTATTTT. Its protein is CASSGTSGRVGDTQYF.

In this sample, this clone turned up a few times. At one end the junction does not follow the germline gene, possibly because of a read error. J is TRBJ2-7 and V is TRBV15, with D hard to call. Looked up from germline, CDR1 is LNHNV and CDR2 is YYDKDF (reference sequence). This CDR3 is built from 12 residues. CDR3 loop: CATSRDYSLRRF. The CDR3, as DNA: TGTGCCACCAGCAGAGACTACAGTTTGCGACGCTTC. Full variable domain (missing parts from reference TRBV15 and TRBJ2-7): DAMVIQNPRYQVTQFGKPVTLSCSQTLNHNVMYWYQQKSSQAPKLLFHYYDKDFNNEADTPDNFQSRRPNTSFCFLDIRSPGLGDTAMYLCATSRDYSLRRFGPGTRLTVT.